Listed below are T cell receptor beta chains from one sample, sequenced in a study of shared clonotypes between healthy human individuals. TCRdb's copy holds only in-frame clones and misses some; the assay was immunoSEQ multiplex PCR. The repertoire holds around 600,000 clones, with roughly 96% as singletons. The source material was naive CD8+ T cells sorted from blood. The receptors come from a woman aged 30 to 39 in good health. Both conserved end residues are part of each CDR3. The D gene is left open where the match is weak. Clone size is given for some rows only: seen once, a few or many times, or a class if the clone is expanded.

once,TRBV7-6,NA,CASSLELDSYGYTF
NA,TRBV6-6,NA,CASSYVGNADTQYF
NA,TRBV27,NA,CASRGQNYGYTF
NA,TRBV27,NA,CASSLGIGGELFF
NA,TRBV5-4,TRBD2,CASRSGRTHEQYF
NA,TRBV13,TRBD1,CASRSDRERLTEAFF
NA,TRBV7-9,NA,CASSLAAGSEPGWETQYF
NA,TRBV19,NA,CASSPSQGPDSPLHF
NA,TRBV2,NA,CASSELRPGLYEQYF
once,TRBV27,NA,CASSLRGHGYGYTF
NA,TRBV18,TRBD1,CASSPDRGTDDEQFF
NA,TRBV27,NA,CASSLSGFSLTDTQYF
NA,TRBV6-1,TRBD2,CASSEPKVTSYYEQYF
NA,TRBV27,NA,CASSFSIGTLSYEQYF
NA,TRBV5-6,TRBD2,CASRPTSGRADTQYF
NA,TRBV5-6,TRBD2,CASSLGLAVSEQYF
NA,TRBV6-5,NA,CASSYGSNTEAFF
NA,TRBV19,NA,CASSISIRQSYSGANVLTF
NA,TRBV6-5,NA,CASSYSAARGYEQYF
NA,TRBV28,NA,CASSFGGPNEQFF
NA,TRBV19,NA,CASSIASRDSSGANVLTF
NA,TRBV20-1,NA,CSARDAYEQYF
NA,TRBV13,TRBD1,CASSSGQGGNQPQHF